Listed below are T cell receptor beta chains from one sample, sequenced in a study of human thymus T cells. Repertoires were generated with immunoSEQ multiplex PCR, while TCRdb's copy carries only in-frame clones and drops some. Among roughly 130,000 clones listed, approximately 96% were seen once. The sequenced sample consisted of thymus tissue. Receptor source: a boy under two years old with a congenital heart defect but otherwise immunologically healthy. Both conserved end residues are part of each CDR3. The order of the fields is clone size, D gene, J gene, V gene, CDR3 DNA, CDR3 protein. A D gene is named only where the DNA matches it firmly. Expanded clones get a size class; other rows say once, few or many, or leave the size out.

-	-	TRBJ1-1	TRBV5-6	TGTGCCAGCAGCTCCCTCGACAGCACTGAAGCTTTCTTT	CASSSLDSTEAFF
-	-	TRBJ1-1	TRBV5-1	TGCGCCAGCAGCTCGGGGGGGAGACAGAACCAGAACACTGAAGCTTTCTTT	CASSSGGRQNQNTEAFF
-	TRBD2	TRBJ2-7	TRBV4-2	TGTGCCAGCAGCCAAGTAGAGCGGGGGAGCTCCTACGAGCAGTACTTC	CASSQVERGSSYEQYF
-	TRBD1	TRBJ2-3	TRBV5-3	TGTGCCACCCTCTCCGGGACAGACCCTAGCACAGATACGCAGTATTTT	CATLSGTDPSTDTQYF
-	TRBD2	TRBJ2-3	TRBV5-1	TGCGCCAGCAGCACCAATATACGGCGGGGGAGCTACACAGATACGCAGTATTTT	CASSTNIRRGSYTDTQYF
-	TRBD2	TRBJ2-7	TRBV28	TGTGCCAGCAGCTGTCCTAGCGGGGGGGCCCATGATACCTACGAGCAGTACTTC	CASSCPSGGAHDTYEQYF
-	TRBD1	TRBJ2-1	TRBV7-9	TGTGCCAGCAGTCGATGGGACAGTTACAATGAGCAGTTCTTC	CASSRWDSYNEQFF
-	-	TRBJ2-7	TRBV4-3	TGCGCCAGCAGCCTATCGACAGGCACGTTCGCGGTCGAGCAGTACTTC	CASSLSTGTFAVEQYF
-	TRBD1	TRBJ2-2	TRBV10-3	TGTGCCATCAGGCTACAGGACAGGGTCACCGGGGAGCTGTTTTTT	CAIRLQDRVTGELFF
-	-	TRBJ1-3	TRBV11-2	TGTGCCAGCAGCTCAGTGCGTGATTCTGGAAACACCATATATTTT	CASSSVRDSGNTIYF
-	TRBD1	TRBJ1-1	TRBV7-2	TGTGCCAGCAGCCCCTGGGACAGGGGATTCGAAGCTTTCTTT	CASSPWDRGFEAFF
-	-	TRBJ2-1	TRBV4-2	TGTGCCAGCAGCCAAGATCCGCGAAATGAGCAGTTCTTC	CASSQDPRNEQFF
once	TRBD1	TRBJ1-2	TRBV7-9	TGTGCCAGCAGCTTAGGGACAGGGGATGGCTACACCTTC	CASSLGTGDGYTF
-	TRBD1	TRBJ2-7	TRBV13	TGTGCCAGCAGCTTGGGCCAGGGGGTAGTAGACGAGCAGTACTTC	CASSLGQGVVDEQYF
-	-	TRBJ1-1	TRBV29-1	TGCAGCGTTGAAGAGAGTGTTTCTTGTCTTAACACTGAAGCTTTCTTT	CSVEESVSCLNTEAFF
once	TRBD2	TRBJ2-1	TRBV14	TGTGCCAGCAGCCCCCGGATAGCGGGGCCCTACAATGAGCAGTTCTTC	CASSPRIAGPYNEQFF